This passage covers 7 T cell receptor beta chains from one sample sequenced in a study of Graves' ophthalmopathy and Graves' hyperthyroidism. Amplified TCR beta CDR3 regions were obtained using RNA transcripts as template. Second-round multiplex PCR followed a first-round RT-PCR using HTBI primers. TCRdb analysed the multiplex PCR reads with MiXCR anew, one entry per CDR3 protein. This repertoire shows over 650,000 distinct CDR3 sequences, approximately 39% found once; its top ten account for over 2.5%. Sequencing input: peripheral blood. Source of these receptors: an adult man with Graves' ophthalmopathy.

This clonotype was seen a few times. The chain employs TRBV5-1 and TRBJ2-7; possibly TRBD2 for D (7 bases). This CDR3 region has 14 residues. The germline V gene encodes CDR1 SGHRS and CDR2 YFSETQ. The germline V and J ends were trimmed by 3 bases and 3 bases, with 13 bases remaining between them. The CDR3 region is CASSSRGAIYEQYF. Here the CDR3 DNA reads TGCGCCAGCAGCTCCCGGGGGGCGATCTACGAGCAGTACTTC.

This clonotype has more than one count but fewer than ten. The V call is TRBV4-2, the J call TRBJ2-7; D is uncertain. The V end was cut by 1 base, the J end by 8 bases, with 6 bases between. Germline CDR1 and CDR2: LGHNA and YNFKEQ. The CDR3 sequence is 11 residues long. CDR3 in amino acids: CASSQGFQQYF. In nucleotides, the CDR3 is TGTGCCAGCAGCCAAGGGTTTCAGCAGTACTTC.

V gene TRBV12-3 or TRBV12-4 combines with J gene TRBJ2-2; 7 bases agree with TRBD1. This CDR3 comprises 15 residues. With V trimmed by 1 base and J by 4 bases, 3 bases remained unmatched. This chain's CDR3 is CASSLGGGRTGELFF. The CDR3 DNA reads as TGTGCCAGCAGTTTAGGAGGGGGCCGCACCGGGGAGCTGTTTTTT.

This clonotype was observed at least ten times. The chain recombines TRBV9 with TRBJ1-6; D ambiguous. V gave up 0 bases and J gave up 3 bases, with 10 bases separating them. Germline V lookup: CDR1 SGDLS, CDR2 YYNGEE. The CDR3 is 16 amino acids. CDR3 DNA sequence: TGTGCCAGCAGCGTAGCCGCGGAGGTCTATAATTCACCCCTCCACTTT. It codes for CASSVAAEVYNSPLHF.

The chain has TRBV15 and TRBJ2-5; perhaps TRBD2 as D (6 bases). Deletions cut 3 bases from V and 5 bases from J, with 13 bases between. The V gene's germline CDR1 is LNHNV and CDR2 YYDKDF (reference sequence). CDR3 length equals 14 residues. In DNA, the CDR3 is TGTGCCACCAGCAGGGTCACAGCGGGTGAGACCCAGTACTTC. It yields the protein CATSRVTAGETQYF.

The chain is built from TRBV12-3 or TRBV12-4 and TRBJ2-7; D possibly corresponds to TRBD1 (8 bases). Trimming cost V 6 bases and J 4 bases, with 16 bases left between them. The CDR3 is 14 amino acids. CDR3 coding DNA: TGTGCCAGCAGAACGACAGGGGAGGGATACGAGCAGTACTTC. Its protein product is CASRTTGEGYEQYF.

This clonotype was picked up many times. V and J are TRBV12-3 or TRBV12-4 and TRBJ2-7; TRBD2 might be the D (7 bases). The CDR3 is made up of 15 amino acids. V lost 2 bases to trimming and J lost 3 bases, with 14 bases between them. The CDR3 protein is CASSLSEGGIYEQYF. CDR3 DNA sequence: TGTGCCAGCAGTTTAAGTGAGGGGGGGATCTACGAGCAGTACTTC.